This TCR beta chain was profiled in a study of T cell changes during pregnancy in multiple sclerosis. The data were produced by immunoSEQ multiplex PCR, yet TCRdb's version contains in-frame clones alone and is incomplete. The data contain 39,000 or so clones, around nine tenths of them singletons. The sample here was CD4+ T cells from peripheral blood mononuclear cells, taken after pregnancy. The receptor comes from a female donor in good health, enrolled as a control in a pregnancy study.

CDR3 DNA: TGTGCCAGCACCCGGGGGGCCGGACCCGTTGGAAACACCATATATTTT. Translating gives CASTRGAGPVGNTIYF. The V and J genes are TRBV7-2 and TRBJ1-3, with D maybe TRBD1 (6 bases). This CDR3 is 16 amino acids long. CDR1 is SGHTA, CDR2 FQGNSA, per germline. V was cut by 7 bases and J by 3 bases, with 19 bases left in between. The full variable domain, completed using reference TRBV7-2 and TRBJ1-3, is GAGVSQSPSNKVTEKGKDVELRCDPISGHTALYWYRQSLGQGLEFLIYFQGNSAPDKSGLPSDRFSAERTGGSVSTLTIQRTQQEDSAVYLCASTRGAGPVGNTIYFGEGSWLTVV.